This paragraph reports one TCR beta chain. What it binds is unknown. This sample stems from a study of blood T cells in healthy people across ages. Total RNA extracted from each sample amounted to at least 6 micrograms. Together with a sample-barcoded 5' primer, a J-beta primer mix was included in a second PCR lasting roughly 6 to 12 cycles. TCRdb called the 5' RACE reads again in MiXCR, with one record for every CDR3 protein. The profile shows about 680,000 distinct CDR3 sequences, over 45% of them singletons. Study-level results: Higher diversity, along with more naive CD4+ cells, distinguished long-lived donors from aged donors. Researchers deemed the diversity estimates from one million T cells underestimates. Donor CMV infection status was unknown, possibly confounding age-related changes in expanded clonotypes.

Sample: blood. This TCR derives from a woman aged 55-75 years in good health.

CDR3 residues: CASSQDHLAKNIQYF. CDR3 nucleotide sequence: TGCGCCAGCAGCCAAGACCACTTAGCCAAAAACATTCAGTACTTC. The chain is built from TRBV4-3 and TRBJ2-4, with D unclear. This CDR3 spans 15 amino acids. The germline V gene encodes CDR1 LGHNA and CDR2 YSLEER. Trimming left V 0 bases short and J 0 bases short, with 6 bases between.